This T cell receptor (beta chain) was recovered during a study of vaccination effects on CD4 cells after COVID-19. As concerns this clone: Its cognate antigen is unknown.

Libraries were prepared by immunoSEQ multiplex PCR; TCRdb keeps only in-frame clonotypes and omits some of them. This sample carries roughly 75,000 clones, approximately 79% of them seen once, and the ten largest clones take 4%. Trimming removed 0 bases at V and 5 bases at J, with 19 bases between. Per germline, CDR1 SGHDN and CDR2 FVKESK. The CDR3 totals 17 residues. Peptide-pool stimulation followed by sequencing identified expanded antigen-specific CD4+ clonotypes in the ViraFEST assay. Investigators separated out CD4+ T cells once approximately 10 days of culture had passed. Nucleocapsid antibody tests were negative, and the vaccine recipients had no prior SARS-CoV-2 infection. Each culture had half its medium swapped for IL-2 medium on days 3 and 7.

The receptor was isolated from a human donor who received a COVID-19 vaccine. The sequenced sample was CD4+ T cells from PBMCs cultured with HCoV-OC43 spike peptides, obtained before COVID-19 vaccination. Subset: HCoV-OC43 spike overlapping peptide pool stimulation. V and J are TRBV14 and TRBJ2-5; weak D call: TRBD1 (5 bases). CDR3 protein: CASSQDLMGQFGETQYF. Written as DNA, the CDR3 is TGTGCCAGCAGCCAAGATCTAATGGGGCAGTTCGGCGAGACCCAGTACTTC. The variable domain in full, with the rest retrieved from reference TRBV14 and TRBJ2-5, is EAGVTQFPSHSVIEKGQTVTLRCDPISGHDNLYWYRRVMGKEIKFLLHFVKESKQDESGMPNNRFLAERTGGTYSTLKVQPAELEDSGVYFCASSQDLMGQFGETQYFGPGTRLLVL.